The clone carrying this T cell receptor (beta chain) was detected only a few times. Its antigen is undetermined. Described time point: week 47, end of study. One vaccine dose held 300 ug of mutant IDH1 20-mer peptide and came with topical imiquimod. V was cut by 5 bases and J by 7 bases, with 12 bases left in between. The CDR3 is made up of 13 amino acids. Germline V gives CDR1 LNHDA, CDR2 SQIVND (reference sequence). The data derive from a study of a mutant IDH1 vaccine in newly diagnosed glioma. Profiling relied on immunoSEQ multiplex PCR, and the TCRdb table lists in-frame clones only, not all of them. The sample lists fewer than 55,000 clones; 65% were seen once.

The V and J genes are TRBV19 and TRBJ2-1; D unresolved. The TCR was taken from a man in his forties or fifties with glioma. Some clones in this sample may be carry-over from other donors' samples. The sequences come from peripheral blood mononuclear cells (PBMCs), collected from a glioma patient whose treatment included an IDH1 peptide vaccine. The CDR3 protein is CASSWVLGNEQFF. In DNA form, the CDR3 reads TGTGCCAGTAGTTGGGTGCTCGGAAATGAGCAGTTCTTC.